This is a list of T cell receptor beta chains from one sample in a study of T cells in narcolepsy. Method: immunoSEQ multiplex PCR; TCRdb's copy keeps in-frame clones and lacks some. The sample holds roughly 20,000 clones; around four fifths are singletons and the top ten take about 1.5%. The sample comprised memory (CD45RA-) CD4+ T cells from blood. All receptors derive from a human donor in good health. Each CDR3 is given with its conserved first and last residue. D genes are given only for firm matches. Expanded clones get a size class; other rows say once, few or many, or leave the size out.

V gene	J gene	clone size	D gene	CDR3 DNA	CDR3 protein
TRBV6-1	TRBJ1-4	.	.	TGTGCCAGCAGTTTAGTTGCAACTAATGAAAAACTGTTTTTT	CASSLVATNEKLFF
TRBV6-6	TRBJ1-6	.	.	TGTGCCAGCAGAGCGTTCGGGAAGGGGGATTCACCCCTCCACTTT	CASRAFGKGDSPLHF
TRBV6-5	TRBJ2-7	.	.	TGTGCCAGCAATGGGGGACGTGGTGGTCAGCAGTACTTC	CASNGGRGGQQYF
TRBV4-3	TRBJ1-6	.	.	TGCGCCAGCAGCCAAGCCGGACAGCGTGATTCACCCCTCCACTTT	CASSQAGQRDSPLHF
TRBV10-3	TRBJ1-4	.	.	TGTGCCATCAGTGAGTCGAAGGGGCGCTTAGCAACTAATGAAAAACTGTTTTTT	CAISESKGRLATNEKLFF
TRBV7-9	TRBJ2-5	.	TRBD2	TGTGCCAGCAGCTCCGGGAGGTCTAAAAAAGAGACCCAGTACTTC	CASSSGRSKKETQYF
TRBV6-1	TRBJ1-2	.	.	TGTGCCAGCAGTGATAAGGCACCTTATGGCTACACCTTC	CASSDKAPYGYTF
TRBV5-4	TRBJ1-3	.	.	TGTGCCAGCAGCTTCGGGTCGGTCTCTGGAAACACCATATATTTT	CASSFGSVSGNTIYF
TRBV27	TRBJ1-2	.	.	TGTGCCAGCAGTCCGCAGCACAATAACTATGGCTACACCTTC	CASSPQHNNYGYTF
TRBV9	TRBJ2-7	.	.	TGTGCCAGCAGCGCAGAAGAGGGCCTCGAGCAGTACTTC	CASSAEEGLEQYF
TRBV7-2	TRBJ2-7	.	TRBD2	TGTGCCAGCAACCTCGGTACTAGCGGGAGGTCCGAGTCCTACGAGCAGTACTTC	CASNLGTSGRSESYEQYF
TRBV7-2	TRBJ2-3	.	.	TGTGCCAGCAGCCCCGGGAGTGTGCAGTATTTT	CASSPGSVQYF
TRBV6-1	TRBJ2-3	.	TRBD1	TGTGCCAGCAGTGACAGGGGGCCGACAGATACGCAGTATTTT	CASSDRGPTDTQYF
TRBV6-6	TRBJ1-1	.	.	TGTGCCTCCGACCGGGCATCCGGTGAAGCTTTCTTT	CASDRASGEAFF
TRBV19	TRBJ2-7	.	.	TGTGCCAGTTCGTCCGTGGTTAAGTCCGAGCAGTACTTC	CASSSVVKSEQYF
TRBV28	TRBJ1-2	.	.	TGTGCCAGCAGTACCTACAGGGTCGGCTACACCTTC	CASSTYRVGYTF
TRBV7-2	TRBJ2-7	.	.	TGTGCCAGCAGCTCGGGGACTTTACAATCCTACGAGCAGTACTTC	CASSSGTLQSYEQYF
TRBV6-5	TRBJ1-3	.	.	TGTGCCAGCAGTACACAGGGCTCTGGAAACACCATATATTTT	CASSTQGSGNTIYF
TRBV30	TRBJ2-6	.	.	TGTGCCTGGAGCCACAGGGCCTCTGGGGCCAACGTCCTGACTTTC	CAWSHRASGANVLTF
TRBV4-3	TRBJ1-2	.	.	TGCGCCAGCAGCCAAGATCTGTCTCGGGGTTATGGCTACACCTTC	CASSQDLSRGYGYTF
TRBV6-5	TRBJ1-2	few	TRBD1	TGTGCCAGCAGTTACTCTGGTGGGACAGGGAGTGGCTACACCTTC	CASSYSGGTGSGYTF
TRBV9	TRBJ1-4	.	.	TGTGCCAGCAGCGTCCCAGGGCCTAATGAAAAACTGTTTTTT	CASSVPGPNEKLFF
TRBV28	TRBJ1-2	.	TRBD1	TGTGCCAGCAGTCAGACAGGGGCTCTTCCGTATGGCTACACCTTC	CASSQTGALPYGYTF
TRBV4-2	TRBJ2-2	.	TRBD1	TGTGCCAGCAGCCAAGATTCAGGGGGCAGGACCGGGGAGCTGTTTTTT	CASSQDSGGRTGELFF
TRBV15	TRBJ1-1	.	.	TGTGCCACCAGCAGAGATTTTCGGGGTGAAGCTTTCTTT	CATSRDFRGEAFF
TRBV28	TRBJ1-2	.	.	TGTGCCAGCAGTCCTGCTACGGGAACTAACTATGGCTACACCTTC	CASSPATGTNYGYTF
TRBV29-1	TRBJ1-3	.	.	TGCAGCGTTGGACTAGGGCACTCTGGAAACACCATATATTTT	CSVGLGHSGNTIYF
TRBV6-6	TRBJ1-1	once	.	TGTGCCAGCAGTTACCAGGGCCAGGGTCAAGCTTTCTTT	CASSYQGQGQAFF
TRBV6-5	TRBJ1-1	.	.	TGTGCCAGCAGTCGCGCTGACACTGAAGCTTTCTTT	CASSRADTEAFF
TRBV28	TRBJ1-3	once	.	TGTGCCAGCAGTCTACCTCCGGGTTCCTCTGGAAACACCATATATTTT	CASSLPPGSSGNTIYF
TRBV5-1	TRBJ2-5	.	.	TGCGCCAGCAGCTTGGAATTCCAAGAGACCCAGTACTTC	CASSLEFQETQYF
TRBV5-1	TRBJ2-3	.	.	TGCGCCAGCAGCTTGGGGGGTACAGATACGCAGTATTTT	CASSLGGTDTQYF
TRBV9	TRBJ2-3	.	.	TGTGCCAGCAGCACGGGACCAACAGATACGCAGTATTTT	CASSTGPTDTQYF
TRBV29-1	TRBJ1-3	.	.	TGCAGCGCCCGGACGAATGGAAACACCATATATTTT	CSARTNGNTIYF
TRBV18	TRBJ1-5	.	TRBD1	TGTGCCAGCTCTGTCCGGACAGGGGACAATCAGCCCCAGCATTTT	CASSVRTGDNQPQHF
TRBV5-4	TRBJ1-1	.	.	TGTGCCAGCAGCCCGTCGGGACCCGAGAACACTGAAGCTTTCTTT	CASSPSGPENTEAFF
TRBV6-5	TRBJ2-7	.	.	TGTGCCAGCAGTTTTTCGGGAAAGCAGTACTTC	CASSFSGKQYF